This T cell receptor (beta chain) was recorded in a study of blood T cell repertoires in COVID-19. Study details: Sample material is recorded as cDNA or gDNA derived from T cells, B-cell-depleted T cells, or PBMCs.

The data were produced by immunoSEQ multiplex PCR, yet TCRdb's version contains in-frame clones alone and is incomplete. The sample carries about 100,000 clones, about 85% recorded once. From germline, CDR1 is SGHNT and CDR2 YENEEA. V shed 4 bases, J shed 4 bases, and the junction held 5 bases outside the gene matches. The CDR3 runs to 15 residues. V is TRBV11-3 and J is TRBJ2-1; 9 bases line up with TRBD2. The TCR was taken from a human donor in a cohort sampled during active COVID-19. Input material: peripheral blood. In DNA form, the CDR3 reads TGTGCCAGCAGCTCGACCAGCGGGGGGTACAATGAGCAGTTCTTC. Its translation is CASSSTSGGYNEQFF.